The present entry profiles one TCR beta chain with its context. Its target is not known. This sample's TCRbeta library carried unique molecular identifier barcodes. TCRdb reanalysed the PCR reads using MiXCR and keeps one entry per CDR3 protein. This table holds roughly 120,000 distinct CDR3 sequences, around a tenth found once. The CDR3 runs 17 residues. J was trimmed by 2 bases and V by 3 bases; bases with no gene match: 10. Germline loops: CDR1 KGHSH, CDR2 LQKENI. This specimen belongs to a study of T-cell reconstitution after alpha-beta-depleted transplantation in children. Findings of the study overall: Some patients owed their high day-60 TCRbeta diversity to surviving recipient T cells and thymic progenitors. The study reportedly traced alpha-beta T cells about two months after transplant to several hundred expanded graft clones.

This chain links TRBV18 with TRBJ1-5; 7 bases agree with TRBD1. This clonotype was sampled from a boy between 2 and 10 years old with acute lymphoblastic leukemia, due to receive a stem cell transplant. This sample comprised PBMCs, obtained before TCRalphabeta/CD19-depleted stem cell transplant. The CDR3 nucleotides are TGTGCCAGCTCACCGAGCAGGGGGGATGTAGGCAATCAGCCCCAGCATTTT. Protein sequence: CASSPSRGDVGNQPQHF.